The 10 T cell receptor beta chains below come from one sample, sequenced in a study of cytomegalovirus exposure and HLA in healthy donors. PCR employed 60 Vbeta and 13 Jbeta primers. TCRdb's table, derived via immunoSEQ multiplex PCR, lists solely in-frame clones and lacks some. This sample has 150,000 to 200,000 clones, with about four fifths found just once. Material for sequencing was PBMCs. The receptors here all came from a young man in good health and CMV-seronegative.

The chain carries TRBV7-8 and TRBJ2-1, with D maybe TRBD2 (5 bases). CDR3 length: 14 amino acids. The V end lost 5 bases, the J end lost 8 bases, and 16 bases lay between the germline ends. Germline V gene lookup returns CDR1 SGHVS and CDR2 FQNEAQ. The CDR3: CASSLLRGVDEQFF. CDR3 nucleotides: TGTGCCAGCAGCCTCCTCCGGGGAGTCGATGAGCAGTTCTTC.

The DNA of the CDR3 is TGTGCCAGCAGTTTATTTCAGGGGGCAAGTAATGAAAAACTGTTTTTT. Its translation: CASSLFQGASNEKLFF. The rearrangement uses TRBV27 and TRBJ1-4, with 8 bases that match TRBD1. V gave up 1 base and J gave up 4 bases; unmatched junction bases: 5. CDR1 and CDR2 (germline): MNHEY, SMNVEV (reference sequence). This CDR3 region has 16 residues.

The chain joins TRBV7-6 to TRBJ2-2, with 10 nucleotides matching TRBD2. Germline CDR1 is SGHVS and CDR2 is FNYEAQ. This CDR3 has 17 amino acids. V lost 5 bases, J lost 4 bases, and 10 bases stayed unmatched. Written as DNA, the CDR3 is TGTGCCAGCAGCCTCCCAGCGGGGGGGATGAGCACCGGGGAGCTGTTTTTT. As protein: CASSLPAGGMSTGELFF.

The chain links TRBV9 to TRBJ2-1; 7 positions agree with TRBD1. Germline assignment: CDR1 SGDLS and CDR2 YYNGEE. This CDR3 comprises 18 residues. The V gene end was trimmed by 3 bases and the J gene end by 0 bases; junction bases not matched to a gene: 12. CDR3 region: CASSAHTGAVSSYNEQFF. For the CDR3, the DNA is TGTGCCAGCAGCGCCCATACAGGGGCCGTCAGCTCCTACAATGAGCAGTTCTTC.

The chain carries TRBV28 and TRBJ1-1; 9 bases line up with TRBD1. This CDR3 region has 16 residues. CDR1 is MDHEN, CDR2 SYDVKM, per germline. V lost 2 bases to trimming and J lost 7 bases; unmatched junction nucleotides: 11. This CDR3 reads CASSLTDRGRVGEAFF. CDR3 sequence (DNA): TGTGCCAGCAGTTTAACGGACAGGGGTAGGGTTGGTGAAGCTTTCTTT.

The genes are TRBV5-1 and TRBJ1-1; D is ambiguous. The CDR3 extends over 16 amino acids. Between the trimmed V and J ends, which lost 3 bases and 4 bases, there was a span of 19 bases. Per germline, CDR1 SGHRS and CDR2 YFSETQ. CDR3 in amino acids: CASSSGPPLTRTEAFF. The CDR3 nucleotides are TGCGCCAGCAGCTCTGGCCCTCCCCTTACCCGCACTGAAGCTTTCTTT.

V gene TRBV6-5 combines with J gene TRBJ1-1; 7 bases agree with TRBD1. The germline gives CDR1 MNHEY, CDR2 SVGAGI. The V gene end was trimmed by 0 bases and the J gene end by 6 bases; junction bases not matched to a gene: 1. The CDR3 sequence is 13 residues long. The CDR3 DNA follows: TGTGCCAGCAGTTACTCGACAGGGCCTGAAGCTTTCTTT. It specifies CASSYSTGPEAFF.

The rearrangement joins TRBV2 to TRBJ2-2; 13 nucleotides match TRBD2. CDR3 length equals 17 residues. CDR1 is SNHLY, CDR2 FYNNEI, per germline. The V segment lost 6 bases and the J segment 3 bases; nucleotides outside the gene matches: 7. The CDR3 sequence: CASSTSGRVEDTGELFF. CDR3 in DNA: TGTGCCAGCAGCACTAGCGGGAGGGTTGAAGACACCGGGGAGCTGTTTTTT. Full variable domain (outside the CDR3, taken from reference TRBV2 and TRBJ2-2): EPEVTQTPSHQVTQMGQEVILRCVPISNHLYFYWYRQILGQKVEFLVSFYNNEISEKSEIFDDQFSVERPDGSNFTLKIRSTKLEDSAMYFCASSTSGRVEDTGELFFGEGSRLTVL.

The chain has TRBV5-1 and TRBJ1-1; TRBD1 is a possible D gene (6 bases). Looked up from germline, CDR1 is SGHRS and CDR2 is YFSETQ. The length of the CDR3 is 15 residues. V shed 0 bases and J shed 4 bases, with 13 bases lying between them. CDR3: CASSLEATGSTEAFF. In DNA, the CDR3 is TGCGCCAGCAGCTTGGAGGCAACAGGGAGCACTGAAGCTTTCTTT.

The chain combines TRBV6-5 with TRBJ2-5, with a weak D call TRBD1 (6 bases). Looked up from germline, CDR1 is MNHEY and CDR2 is SVGAGI. The ends were cut back, 7 bases at V and 3 bases at J, with 9 bases in the middle. This CDR3 has 12 residues. The CDR3 loop is CASTGGEETQYF. The DNA of the CDR3 is TGTGCCAGCACTGGGGGCGAAGAGACCCAGTACTTC.